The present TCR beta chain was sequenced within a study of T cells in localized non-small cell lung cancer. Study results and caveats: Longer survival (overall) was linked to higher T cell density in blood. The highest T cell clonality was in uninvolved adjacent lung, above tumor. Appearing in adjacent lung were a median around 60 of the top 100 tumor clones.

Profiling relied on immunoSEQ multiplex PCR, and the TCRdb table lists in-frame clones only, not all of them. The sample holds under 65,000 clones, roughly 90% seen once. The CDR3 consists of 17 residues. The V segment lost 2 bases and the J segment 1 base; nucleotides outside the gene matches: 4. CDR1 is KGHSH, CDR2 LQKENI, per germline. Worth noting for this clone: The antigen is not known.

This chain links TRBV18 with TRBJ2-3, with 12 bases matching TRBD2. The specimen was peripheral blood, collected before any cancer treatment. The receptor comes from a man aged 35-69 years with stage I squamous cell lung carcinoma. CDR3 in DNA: TGTGCCAGCTCACCAATCCGGACTAGCGGGGGCACAGATACGCAGTATTTT. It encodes CASSPIRTSGGTDTQYF.